This T cell receptor beta chain was recovered during a study of blood T cell repertoires in COVID-19. TCRdb's table, derived via immunoSEQ multiplex PCR, lists solely in-frame clones and lacks some. The data show about 330,000 clones, with roughly 90% seen just once and under 5% held by the top ten. Germline values: CDR1 SGDLS, CDR2 YYNGEE. The CDR3 sequence is 17 residues long. Trimming at V came to 3 bases and at J to 7 bases, leaving 10 bases not matched to a gene. This clone was recorded once. The sample was peripheral blood. The J gene is TRBJ2-1, the V gene TRBV9; 13 bases agree with TRBD2. The sequence was obtained from a woman aged 45-65 years with active or convalescent COVID-19. The CDR3 DNA reads TGTGCCAGCAGCGGATCCCAGGGACTAGCGGGGAGGAATGAGCAGTTCTTC. This gives the protein CASSGSQGLAGRNEQFF.